The 6 T cell receptor beta chains listed next were all sequenced from one sample in a study of molecular identifiers for immune sequencing clone quantification. TCRdb used MiXCR to reprocess the PCR reads, holding one entry per CDR3 protein. Of 400,000 to 600,000 distinct CDR3 sequences listed, around 23% are singletons. The specimen was naive CD8+ T cells from blood, with Jurkat cell RNA spiked in. Described subset: FACS-sorted CD8+CD4-CCR7+CD45RA+ naive T cells. These receptors were collected from a human donor in good health. Some libraries in this study had Jurkat cell RNA spiked in.

This clonotype was seen a handful of times. This chain joins TRBV30 and TRBJ2-7; D gene uncertain. Deletions cut 0 bases from V and 0 bases from J, with 6 bases between. Germline loops: CDR1 GTSNPN, CDR2 SVGIG (reference sequence). The CDR3 consists of 13 residues. The CDR3 coding sequence is TGTGCCTGGAGTGTCGCCTTCTCCTACGAGCAGTACTTC. Its protein is CAWSVAFSYEQYF.

Comments on this clonotype: Being one base from a much bigger clone, this may be a read error. In DNA form, the CDR3 reads TGTGTCAGCAGCCCATTCGCTGGGGCCAACGTCCTGACTTTC. Its translation is CVSSPFAGANVLTF. This chain links TRBV12-3 or TRBV12-4 with TRBJ2-6; unclear D gene. This CDR3 has 14 residues.

As regards this clonotype: A read error may be the cause here, since a much bigger clone is one base away. The chain couples TRBV15 to TRBJ1-6; 11 positions match TRBD1. The CDR3 length is 15 residues. The germline V gene encodes CDR1 LNHNV and CDR2 YYDKDF (reference sequence). CDR3 sequence reads: CATSRDRGRNSPLDF. The CDR3 DNA is TGTGCCACCAGCAGGGACAGGGGGCGGAATTCACCCCTCGACTTT.

This clonotype was detected only a few times. The rearrangement joins TRBV27 to TRBJ2-3; a possible D gene is TRBD1 (5 bases). CDR1 and CDR2 from the germline V gene are MNHEY and SMNVEV (reference sequence). V shed 4 bases and J shed 0 bases, with 11 bases lying between them. The CDR3 extends over 15 amino acids. The CDR3 nucleotides read TGTGCCAGCAGTTATATGACAGTTAGCACAGATACGCAGTATTTT. Translating gives CASSYMTVSTDTQYF.

The chain recombines TRBV30 with TRBJ2-7, with unresolved D. Deletions cut 0 bases from V and 5 bases from J, with 8 bases between. The CDR3 runs to 12 residues. Germline lookup yields CDR1 GTSNPN and CDR2 SVGIG (reference sequence). In DNA, the CDR3 is TGTGCCTGGAGTGTAGGACCTAACGAGCAGTACTTC. Translation gives CAWSVGPNEQYF. Filled out from reference TRBV30 and TRBJ2-7, the complete variable domain reads SQTIHQWPATLVQPVGSPLSLECTVEGTSNPNLYWYRQAAGRGLQLLFYSVGIGQISSEVPQNLSASRPQDRQFILSSKKLLLSDSGFYLCAWSVGPNEQYFGPGTRLTVT.

The genes are TRBV20-1 and TRBJ1-5, with D possibly TRBD1 on 5 matching bases. Germline V gives CDR1 DFQATT, CDR2 SNEGSKA (reference sequence). V was pared by 4 bases and J by 2 bases, with 12 bases between. The length of the CDR3 is 14 residues. CDR3 region: CSAIEGLGNQPQHF. The DNA for the CDR3 is TGCAGTGCTATAGAGGGGCTTGGCAATCAGCCCCAGCATTTT.